This entry is about one T cell receptor (beta chain). Original data processing: The authors estimated nucleated cell counts from reference gene primer amplification. Measured with immunoSEQ multiplex PCR; TCRdb has only the in-frame clones, and not every one. V and J calls and clone size are given by that table; D and trimming were obtained from the DNA. The sample shows some 69,000 clones, about 82% of them seen only once. These data belong to a study of blood T cell repertoires in COVID-19. Turning to the study itself: The United States, Italy and Spain supplied acute and convalescent COVID-19 samples.

The CDR3 spans 12 residues. V was trimmed by 7 bases and J by 2 bases, leaving 6 bases between them. Germline V gene sequence: CDR1 SNHLY, CDR2 FYNNEI. The rearrangement links TRBV2 to TRBJ1-5, with a weak D call TRBD1 (5 bases). Sequenced sample: peripheral blood. The sequence was obtained from a woman in her fifties or sixties with acute or convalescent COVID-19. The CDR3 protein is CASTQGNQPQHF. The CDR3 DNA follows: TGTGCCAGCACACAGGGCAATCAGCCCCAGCATTTT.